This record concerns one TCR beta chain sequence. These data come from a study of blood T cell repertoires in COVID-19. At the level of the study: The cDNA or gDNA used as material had been derived from T cells, B-cell-depleted T cells, or PBMCs.

In the original processing: Nucleated cell number was recorded as an estimate derived from reference gene primer amplification. The data were produced by immunoSEQ multiplex PCR, yet TCRdb's version contains in-frame clones alone and is incomplete. Clone size and the V and J calls come from that table; the DNA yielded D and trimming. Here the sample spans 140,000 to 150,000 clones, around four fifths being singletons. Assignment of participants to cohorts was predicated upon participant-reported clinical history. The study counted Cohort 3 donors as recovered given two negative PCRs, clearance, or symptom resolution. CDR1 SGHRS and CDR2 YFSETQ come from the germline V gene. The V segment lost 1 base and the J segment 2 bases; nucleotides outside the gene matches: 7. This CDR3 contains 17 residues.

The material sequenced was PBMCs or T cells enriched from blood (not recorded which). This sequence originates from a woman aged 40 to 50 who had recovered from COVID-19. The chain has TRBV5-1 and TRBJ2-1; the match to TRBD2 covers 9 bases. The CDR3 reads CASSLWGGGAPYNEQFF. CDR3 DNA sequence: TGCGCCAGCAGCTTGTGGGGCGGGGGGGCTCCCTACAATGAGCAGTTCTTC. The complete variable domain, with remaining parts taken from reference TRBV5-1 and TRBJ2-1, reads KAGVTQTPRYLIKTRGQQVTLSCSPISGHRSVSWYQQTPGQGLQFLFEYFSETQRNKGNFPGRFSGRQFSNSRSEMNVSTLELGDSALYLCASSLWGGGAPYNEQFFGPGTRLTVL.